The 9 T cell receptor beta chains given below trace back to one sample, sequenced in a study of B cell selection in AIRE deficiency. Profiling relied on immunoSEQ multiplex PCR, and the TCRdb table lists in-frame clones only, not all of them. The data show fewer than 30,000 clones, around 95% seen once. Sorting defined conventional CD4 T cells as CD4+CD127+. Sequencing was performed on CD4+CD127+ conventional T cells sorted from PBMCs. These receptors all stem from a human donor in good health.

The chain is built from TRBV20-1 and TRBJ2-7; D remains unclear. The CDR3 contains 10 residues. Germline V gives CDR1 DFQATT, CDR2 SNEGSKA (reference sequence). The V and J ends lost 5 bases and 6 bases respectively, with 8 bases between them. CDR3 region: CSAVSSEQYF. The DNA for the CDR3 is TGCAGTGCTGTTAGCTCCGAGCAGTACTTC.

This sequence joins TRBV28 and TRBJ2-1; D is perhaps TRBD1 (5 bases). Per germline, CDR1 MDHEN and CDR2 SYDVKM. Between the trimmed V and J ends, which lost 4 bases and 0 bases, there was a span of 10 bases. This CDR3 has 15 residues. The chain's CDR3 is CASSSTTVSYNEQFF. In nucleotides, the CDR3 is TGTGCCAGCAGTTCGACGACAGTCTCCTACAATGAGCAGTTCTTC. The full variable domain, its missing parts supplied by reference TRBV28 and TRBJ2-1, is DVKVTQSSRYLVKRTGEKVFLECVQDMDHENMFWYRQDPGLGLRLIYFSYDVKMKEKGDIPEGYSVSREKKERFSLILESASTNQTSMYLCASSSTTVSYNEQFFGPGTRLTVL.

The V gene is TRBV7-2, the J gene TRBJ1-2, with 7 bases that match TRBD1. V trimming: 1 base; J trimming: 2 bases; junction bases outside the gene matches: 1. Germline-derived CDR1 and CDR2 are SGHTA and FQGNSA. This CDR3 is built from 14 residues. The DNA for the CDR3 is TGTGCCAGCAGCTTAGGCAGGGGGAACTATGGCTACACCTTC. It codes for CASSLGRGNYGYTF.

The rearrangement joins TRBV27 to TRBJ1-1, with 10 positions matching TRBD1. The CDR3 extends over 13 amino acids. Germline assignment: CDR1 MNHEY and CDR2 SMNVEV (reference sequence). The V segment lost 5 bases and the J segment 10 bases; nucleotides outside the gene matches: 7. CDR3 sequence: CASSQGQGRSAFF. CDR3 coding DNA: TGTGCCAGCAGTCAGGGACAGGGGCGATCAGCTTTCTTT.

A word on this clone: Other DNA variants within this sample encode the same CDR3. V gene TRBV21-1 combines with J gene TRBJ2-3; no DNA check was done on the table's D call, TRBD2. TRBV21-1 is labeled a pseudogene. The CDR3 contains 17 residues. In DNA, the CDR3 is TGTGCCAGCAGCAACCCGACTAGCGGGACGGCCACAGATACGCAGTATTTT. Its translation: CASSNPTSGTATDTQYF.

The chain carries TRBV2 and TRBJ1-1, with D perhaps TRBD1 (5 bases). The CDR3 sequence is 14 residues long. Germline CDR1 reads SNHLY; CDR2 reads FYNNEI. V was trimmed by 1 base and J by 10 bases, leaving 16 bases between them. The DNA of the CDR3 is TGTGCCAGCAGTGAAGATCTTGGGGCAGGGCGAGCTTTCTTT. It encodes CASSEDLGAGRAFF.

The rearrangement links TRBV29-1 to TRBJ2-2, with D perhaps TRBD1 or TRBD2 (6 bases each). This CDR3 contains 11 residues. Per the germline V gene, CDR1 is SQVTM and CDR2 is ANQGSEA. CDR3 loop: CGGQGTGELFF. The CDR3 coding sequence is TGCGGGGGGCAGGGGACCGGGGAGCTGTTTTTT.

J is TRBJ1-5 and V is TRBV6-5; maybe TRBD1 (5 bases). The CDR3 totals 14 residues. Germline assignment: CDR1 MNHEY and CDR2 SVGAGI. V lost 5 bases and J lost 2, with 10 bases in between. DNA of the CDR3: TGTGCCAGCAGTATGGGGGGGGGCAATCAGCCCCAGCATTTT. Translating it yields CASSMGGGNQPQHF.

The chain links TRBV6-1 to TRBJ1-1; possible D gene TRBD1, 5 bases. CDR3 length: 15 amino acids. The germline V gene encodes CDR1 MNHNS and CDR2 SASEGT. Trimming shortened V by 4 bases and J by 5 bases, and 17 bases separated the two germline ends. The CDR3 DNA reads TGTGCCAGCAGTGCCCTAACGGGGGGGGATACTGAAGCTTTCTTT. This encodes CASSALTGGDTEAFF.